These T cell receptor beta chains were read from a single sample in a study of CD8 T cells in ankylosing spondylitis. TCRdb recomputed calls from the 5' RACE reads with MiXCR, one row per CDR3 protein. The sample yields some 400,000 distinct CDR3 sequences, approximately 20% seen once. Sequences were obtained from blood, either unsorted or a sorted T cell fraction (not recorded which). The receptors originated from a male donor with ankylosing spondylitis. CDR3s include the opening cysteine and the closing phenylalanine or tryptophan. D genes are given only for firm matches. Size is stated for part of the rows, as once, few or many counts, or as a class when the clone is expanded.

len	d_gene	abundance	v_gene	j_gene	CDR3nt	CDR3aa
15	.	.	TRBV9	TRBJ1-4	TGTGCCAGCAGCCTTAGGGGGACAACTAATGAAAAACTGTTTTTT	CASSLRGTTNEKLFF
14	TRBD2	.	TRBV9	TRBJ2-7	TGTGCCAGCAGCCTGGGGACTAGTCGGCCTGCGCAGTACTTC	CASSLGTSRPAQYF
19	TRBD2	.	TRBV10-2	TRBJ2-1	TGCGCCAGCAGTGAGTCGAGTTCGTGGGAGGGTAGCTCCTACAATGAGCAGTTCTTC	CASSESSSWEGSSYNEQFF
15	.	.	TRBV27	TRBJ1-4	TGTGCCAGCAGTTCGCCGGCGACGGCGAATGAAAAACTGTTTTTT	CASSSPATANEKLFF
15	.	.	TRBV4-1	TRBJ2-1	TGCGCCAGCAGCCCCAGGACGAGGGGCTACAATGAGCAGTTCTTC	CASSPRTRGYNEQFF
12	.	.	TRBV24-1	TRBJ2-1	TGTGCCACCAGCCCGGGGGACAATGAGCAGTTCTTC	CATSPGDNEQFF
15	.	.	TRBV28	TRBJ1-5	TGTGCCAGCAGTTTATCCCTTAACAGCAATCAGCCCCAGCATTTT	CASSLSLNSNQPQHF
12	.	many	TRBV6-5	TRBJ2-5	TGTGCCAGCAGCCGGTACCAAGAGACCCAGTACTTC	CASSRYQETQYF
12	.	few	TRBV12-3/TRBV12-4	TRBJ2-5	TGTGCCAGCAGTTTAGGCCGTAGGGCCCAGTACTTC	CASSLGRRAQYF
14	.	.	TRBV7-9	TRBJ2-3	TGTGCCAGCAGCCAGCAACAAAGCACAGATACGCAGTATTTT	CASSQQQSTDTQYF
14	TRBD2	few	TRBV28	TRBJ2-4	TGTGCCAGCAGTTCCGGGACTAGCGGGAACATTCAGTACTTC	CASSSGTSGNIQYF
12	.	.	TRBV20-1	TRBJ1-2	TGCAGTGCTAGGTACAGGCCCAATGGCTACACCTTC	CSARYRPNGYTF
12	.	.	TRBV6-5	TRBJ2-7	TGTGCCAGCAGTAGACAGGAAAGCGAGCAGTACTTC	CASSRQESEQYF
17	TRBD2	.	TRBV9	TRBJ2-2	TGTGCCAGCAGCGTAGGGGGACTAGCGGGAGTGACCGGGGAGCTGTTTTTT	CASSVGGLAGVTGELFF
14	TRBD1	.	TRBV5-1	TRBJ1-2	TGCGCCAGCAGCAGCAGGGGGCTGGTCTATGGCTACACCTTC	CASSSRGLVYGYTF
12	.	many	TRBV4-2	TRBJ2-5	TGTGCCAGCAGCCAAGAGGGAGAGACCCAGTACTTC	CASSQEGETQYF
16	.	few	TRBV6-2/TRBV6-3	TRBJ1-5	TGTGCCAGCAGCTCCCAGGGAATTCTTAGCAATCAGCCCCAGCATTTT	CASSSQGILSNQPQHF
12	.	many	TRBV11-2	TRBJ2-7	TGCGCCAGCAGCTTCGGCTCCTACGAGCAGTACTTC	CASSFGSYEQYF
15	TRBD1	.	TRBV20-1	TRBJ2-4	TGCAGTGCACCAGGACAGGGGGCGCGTGAAAACATTCAGTACTTC	CSAPGQGARENIQYF
15	.	few	TRBV5-1	TRBJ1-1	TGCGCCAGCAGCTATGCACCCTCCCCGGTCACTGAAGCTTTCTTT	CASSYAPSPVTEAFF
16	TRBD1	few	TRBV19	TRBJ1-5	TGTGCCAGTAGTAAGTCCGGGACAGGAAACAATCAGCCCCAGCATTTT	CASSKSGTGNNQPQHF
16	.	.	TRBV12-3/TRBV12-4	TRBJ1-1	TGTGCCAGCAGTTTCAGTTTAGGGGGGGCGGTCACTGAAGCTTTCTTT	CASSFSLGGAVTEAFF
12	TRBD1	.	TRBV29-1	TRBJ1-1	TGCAGCGTTGAGCGACAGGGTAGGGGAGCTTTCTTT	CSVERQGRGAFF
17	TRBD2	.	TRBV4-1	TRBJ2-5	TGCGCCAGCAGCCACCTTAGCGGGAGGAGGACGGGGGAGACCCAGTACTTC	CASSHLSGRRTGETQYF
12	.	few	TRBV29-1	TRBJ2-7	TGCAGCGCCCTTGACAGTTCCTACGAGCAGTACTTC	CSALDSSYEQYF
14	.	.	TRBV12-3/TRBV12-4	TRBJ2-7	TGTGCCAGCAGTTTCACCGGGGGTGGCCACGAGCAGTACTTC	CASSFTGGGHEQYF
12	.	.	TRBV20-1	TRBJ2-2	TGCAGTGCTGGGGGTGACACCGGGGAGCTGTTTTTT	CSAGGDTGELFF
12	.	.	TRBV11-2	TRBJ2-2	TGTGCCAGCAGCTTAGATTTCGGGGAGCTGTTTTTT	CASSLDFGELFF
15	.	.	TRBV20-1	TRBJ1-5	TGCAGTGCTCACTCCAGAGGGAATAGCAATCAGCCCCAGCATTTT	CSAHSRGNSNQPQHF
14	TRBD1	few	TRBV11-2	TRBJ1-1	TGTGCCAGCAGCCCCAGGGGGGCGAGGACTGAAGCTTTCTTT	CASSPRGARTEAFF
14	TRBD1	.	TRBV29-1	TRBJ2-1	TGCAGCGCGACAGGGGCGTTTGTTAGCAATGAGCAGTTCTTC	CSATGAFVSNEQFF
15	.	.	TRBV10-3	TRBJ2-7	TGTGCCATCAGTTCCGGGACGGTGAGCTCCTACGAGCAGTACTTC	CAISSGTVSSYEQYF